This T cell receptor beta chain was sequenced during a study of shared clonotypes between healthy human individuals. About the study: Three men and a couple of women, aged 18 to 49, were donors. Three plates each covered CD4 naive and memory; CD8 naive two, CD8 memory one.

About this clone itself: Its antigen is unidentified. The same CDR3 also results from other DNA sequences found in this sample.

V gave up 3 bases and J gave up 5 bases, with 10 bases separating them. Germline lookup yields CDR1 MDHEN and CDR2 SYDVKM. CDR3 length: 13 amino acids. Whole-study findings and limits: With a handful of donors compared, around 5% of naive CD4 clonotypes were shared.

It was across several immunoSEQ plates that each subset's genomic DNA was evenly split. Here immunoSEQ multiplex PCR was the method, and the copy in TCRdb shows in-frame clones only, minus some. The data contain about 2.4 million clones, approximately 93% of them singletons. The chain has TRBV28 and TRBJ2-5; D remains unclear. This TCR came from a man younger than 30 in good health. Some clones in this sample may be carry-over from other donors' samples. Sequenced: naive CD4+ T cells from PBMCs. Noted subset: CD45RA+ positively selected. CDR3 residues: CASSFGGLETQYF. The CDR3 DNA is TGTGCCAGCAGTTTCGGTGGGCTCGAGACCCAGTACTTC.